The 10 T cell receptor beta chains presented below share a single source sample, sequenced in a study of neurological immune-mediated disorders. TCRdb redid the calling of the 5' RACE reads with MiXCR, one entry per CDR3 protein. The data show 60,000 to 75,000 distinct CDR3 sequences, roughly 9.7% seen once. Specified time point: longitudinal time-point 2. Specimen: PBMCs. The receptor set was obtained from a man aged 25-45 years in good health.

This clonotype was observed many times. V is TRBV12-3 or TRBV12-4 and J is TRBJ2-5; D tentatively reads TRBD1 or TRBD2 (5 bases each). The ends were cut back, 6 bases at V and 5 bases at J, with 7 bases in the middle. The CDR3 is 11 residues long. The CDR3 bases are TGTGCCAGCAGGGGGGAGGAGACCCAGTACTTC. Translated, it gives CASRGEETQYF.

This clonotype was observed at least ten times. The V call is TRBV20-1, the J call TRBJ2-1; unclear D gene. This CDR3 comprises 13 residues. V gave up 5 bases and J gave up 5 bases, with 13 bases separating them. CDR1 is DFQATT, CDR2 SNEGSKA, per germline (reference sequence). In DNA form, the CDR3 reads TGCAGTGCTCCCCACCTTCTAGACAATGAGCAGTTCTTC. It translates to CSAPHLLDNEQFF.

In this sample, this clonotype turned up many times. The CDR3 region is CASSLYGDQETQYF. In DNA, the CDR3 is TGTGCCAGCAGCTTATATGGGGATCAAGAGACCCAGTACTTC. The chain links TRBV7-9 to TRBJ2-5; no reliable D call. The CDR3 totals 14 residues. Germline V lookup: CDR1 SEHNR, CDR2 FQNEAQ (reference sequence). V was trimmed by 2 bases and J by 2 bases, leaving 9 bases between them.

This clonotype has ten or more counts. CDR3 region: CASSLSGSSSTEAFF. The CDR3 nucleotides are TGTGCCAGCAGTCTCTCAGGGAGCTCGAGCACTGAAGCTTTCTTT. J is TRBJ1-1 and V is TRBV12-3 or TRBV12-4; D is perhaps TRBD1 (5 bases). CDR3 length: 15 amino acids. With 5 bases removed from V and 4 bases from J, the gap between germline ends came to 17 bases.

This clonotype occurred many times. Here the CDR3 reads CASSQDAVAGLRTGELFF. CDR3 bases: TGTGCCAGCAGCCAAGATGCGGTAGCGGGGTTAAGGACCGGGGAGCTGTTTTTT. V is TRBV14 and J is TRBJ2-2; 8 bases align to TRBD2. The junction had 11 bases not matched to a gene; V was cut back by 0 bases and J by 5 bases. The CDR3 contains 18 residues. Germline assignment: CDR1 SGHDN and CDR2 FVKESK.

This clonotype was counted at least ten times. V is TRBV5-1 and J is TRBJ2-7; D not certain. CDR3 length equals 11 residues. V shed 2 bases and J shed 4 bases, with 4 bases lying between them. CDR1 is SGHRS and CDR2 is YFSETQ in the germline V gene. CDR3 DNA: TGCGCCAGCAGCTTCGATTACGAGCAGTACTTC. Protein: CASSFDYEQYF.

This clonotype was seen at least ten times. The CDR3 bases are TGCGCCAGCAGCCAAGATCCTCTTGGCGGGGGCCGGAAAGAGACCCAGTACTTC. Its protein product is CASSQDPLGGGRKETQYF. The rearrangement links TRBV4-1 to TRBJ2-5; possibly TRBD2 for D (7 bases). CDR1 and CDR2 from the germline V gene are MGHRA and YSYEKL. V lost 0 bases and J 3 bases, leaving 20 bases between the germline ends. CDR3 length: 18 residues.

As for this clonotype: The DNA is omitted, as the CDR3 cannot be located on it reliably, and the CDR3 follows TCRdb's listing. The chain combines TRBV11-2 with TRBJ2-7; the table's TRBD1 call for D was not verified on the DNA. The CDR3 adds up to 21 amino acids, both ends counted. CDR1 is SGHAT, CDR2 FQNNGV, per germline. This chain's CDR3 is CASSFYICSARRTGGSYEQYF.

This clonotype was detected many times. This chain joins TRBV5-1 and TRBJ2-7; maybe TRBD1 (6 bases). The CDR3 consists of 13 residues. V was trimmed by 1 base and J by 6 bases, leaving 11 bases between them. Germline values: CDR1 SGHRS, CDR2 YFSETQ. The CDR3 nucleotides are TGCGCCAGCAGCTTGACAGGGATCGGCGAGCAGTACTTC. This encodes CASSLTGIGEQYF.

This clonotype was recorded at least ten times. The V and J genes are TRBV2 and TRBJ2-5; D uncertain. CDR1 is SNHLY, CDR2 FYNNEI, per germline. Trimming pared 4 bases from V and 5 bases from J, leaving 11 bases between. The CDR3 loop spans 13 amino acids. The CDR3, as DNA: TGTGCCAGCAGTGCGGAGACATTCGAGACCCAGTACTTC. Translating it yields CASSAETFETQYF.